This T cell receptor (beta chain) was documented in a study of shared clonotypes between healthy human individuals. Germline V lookup: CDR1 SGHRS, CDR2 YFSETQ. V was clipped by 4 bases and J by 5 bases, with 18 bases between them. This CDR3 has 15 amino acids. Profiled with immunoSEQ multiplex PCR; TCRdb holds only in-frame clones, not every one. The sample has some 2,000,000 clones; about 94% are singletons. This chain connects TRBV5-1 to TRBJ1-1, with TRBD1 as a possible D gene (6 bases). The sequenced material came from naive CD4+ T cells sorted from blood. Subset: CD45RA+ positively selected. This TCR derives from a man aged 18-30 years in good health. CDR3 DNA: TGCGCCAGCAGCCTTCTCGACAGGTCCGCGACTGAAGCTTTCTTT. This gives the protein CASSLLDRSATEAFF.